These T cell receptor beta chains were read from a single sample in a study of identical twins. Each CDR3 protein is one row after TCRdb ran MiXCR on the 5' RACE reads. The sample gives approximately 550,000 distinct CDR3 sequences, 20% to 25% of which show up once; around 0.5% is in the top ten. These records were also assigned to another study, of yellow fever vaccine responses in identical twins.

Source material: CD4+ T cells sorted from blood. The receptors were gathered from a woman aged 18-29 years in good health. CDR3s include the opening cysteine and the closing phenylalanine or tryptophan. Fields, in order: D gene, V gene, clone size, J gene, CDR3 DNA, CDR3 protein. The D gene is left open where the match is weak. Rows give clone size only sometimes, using once, few, many, or a class for an expanded clone.

D gene: TRBD1; V gene: TRBV4-2; clone size: -; J gene: TRBJ1-2; CDR3 DNA: TGTGCCAGCAGCCAAGCCGGACAGGAGGGGATCAACTATGGCTACACCTTC; CDR3 protein: CASSQAGQEGINYGYTF
D gene: -; V gene: TRBV28; clone size: -; J gene: TRBJ1-1; CDR3 DNA: TGTGCCAGCGGTCCCAGGGTTCTGGCTGAAGCTTTCTTT; CDR3 protein: CASGPRVLAEAFF
D gene: TRBD2; V gene: TRBV10-1; clone size: -; J gene: TRBJ2-2; CDR3 DNA: TGCGCCAGCAGTATAGCGGGAGCTGGTCCAGAGGAGCTGTTTTTT; CDR3 protein: CASSIAGAGPEELFF
D gene: -; V gene: TRBV7-3; clone size: -; J gene: TRBJ2-2; CDR3 DNA: TGTGCCAGCAGCTTCGGGTCAAACGGGAGTTTCCCCGGGGAGCTGTTTTTT; CDR3 protein: CASSFGSNGSFPGELFF
D gene: -; V gene: TRBV12-3/TRBV12-4; clone size: -; J gene: TRBJ1-3; CDR3 DNA: TGTGCCAGCAGTTTACCCCTTTTGGCGGGGTTGTTCGGAAACACCATATATTTT; CDR3 protein: CASSLPLLAGLFGNTIYF
D gene: TRBD1; V gene: TRBV20-1; clone size: -; J gene: TRBJ1-2; CDR3 DNA: TGCAGTGCTAGAGATCATCCGGACAGGGATCGCTATGGCTACACCTTC; CDR3 protein: CSARDHPDRDRYGYTF
D gene: -; V gene: TRBV12-3/TRBV12-4; clone size: many; J gene: TRBJ2-5; CDR3 DNA: TGTGCCAGCAGTTTATCTTGGACAGAACAGTACTTC; CDR3 protein: CASSLSWTEQYF
D gene: -; V gene: TRBV28; clone size: few; J gene: TRBJ2-7; CDR3 DNA: TGTGCCAGCAGTCCCCTCTTTGCCGGGCAGTACTTC; CDR3 protein: CASSPLFAGQYF
D gene: TRBD2; V gene: TRBV5-1; clone size: -; J gene: TRBJ2-1; CDR3 DNA: TGCGCCAGCAGCCGAGGGGCTAGCGGGAGCGGTGAGCAGTTCTTC; CDR3 protein: CASSRGASGSGEQFF
D gene: -; V gene: TRBV28; clone size: -; J gene: TRBJ1-4; CDR3 DNA: TGTGCCAGCAGATCCCCGGTTGGGTCCAACGAAAAACTGTTTTTT; CDR3 protein: CASRSPVGSNEKLFF
D gene: TRBD2; V gene: TRBV18; clone size: -; J gene: TRBJ2-1; CDR3 DNA: TGTGCCAGCTCACCACCGTCCACGGGACTAGCGGGAGACTATGAGCAGTTCTTC; CDR3 protein: CASSPPSTGLAGDYEQFF
D gene: -; V gene: TRBV12-3/TRBV12-4; clone size: -; J gene: TRBJ2-5; CDR3 DNA: TGTGCCAGCAGGAGGGTATGGGAGACCCAGTACTTC; CDR3 protein: CASRRVWETQYF
D gene: -; V gene: TRBV28; clone size: -; J gene: TRBJ2-5; CDR3 DNA: TGTGCCAGCAGCTGGGCGGGGGCAGAGACCCAGTACTTC; CDR3 protein: CASSWAGAETQYF
D gene: TRBD1; V gene: TRBV20-1; clone size: -; J gene: TRBJ1-1; CDR3 DNA: TGCAGTGCTCCGGGACAGATCTTAGAAGCTTTCTTT; CDR3 protein: CSAPGQILEAFF
D gene: TRBD2; V gene: TRBV7-2; clone size: -; J gene: TRBJ2-7; CDR3 DNA: TGTGCCAGCAGCTTAGGCGGAGTAGCGGGAGCTCGGGAGCAGTACTTC; CDR3 protein: CASSLGGVAGAREQYF
D gene: -; V gene: TRBV12-3/TRBV12-4; clone size: few; J gene: TRBJ1-4; CDR3 DNA: TGTGCCAGCAGTTCTAACTTGGCAACTAATGAAAAACTGTTTTTT; CDR3 protein: CASSSNLATNEKLFF
D gene: TRBD2; V gene: TRBV20-1; clone size: -; J gene: TRBJ2-1; CDR3 DNA: TGCAGTGCTAGAGATCGGGGGGGGAGGGGTCTTGAGCAGTTCTTC; CDR3 protein: CSARDRGGRGLEQFF
D gene: TRBD1; V gene: TRBV12-5; clone size: few; J gene: TRBJ2-3; CDR3 DNA: TGTGCTAGTGCTACCTTTTCCGGGACAGGGTGGCCAGATACGCAGTATTTT; CDR3 protein: CASATFSGTGWPDTQYF
D gene: TRBD2; V gene: TRBV6-1; clone size: -; J gene: TRBJ2-7; CDR3 DNA: TGTGCCAGCAGCCTTCTAGCGGAGAACTACGAGCAGTACTTC; CDR3 protein: CASSLLAENYEQYF
D gene: -; V gene: TRBV7-6; clone size: -; J gene: TRBJ2-5; CDR3 DNA: TGTGCCAGCAGCTTTTCCACGGGTACTCCCAAATTC; CDR3 protein: CASSFSTGTPKF
D gene: -; V gene: TRBV4-1; clone size: -; J gene: TRBJ2-3; CDR3 DNA: TGCGCCAGCAGCCACTACAGGGCCGGGGAAGATACGCAGTATTTT; CDR3 protein: CASSHYRAGEDTQYF